The clone carrying this T cell receptor (beta chain) was observed a few times. These data belong to a study of tumor T cells in aggressive B-cell lymphoma. Germline V lookup: CDR1 SQVTM, CDR2 ANQGSEA. The CDR3 runs to 15 residues. The V segment lost 6 bases and the J segment 1 base; nucleotides outside the gene matches: 11. TCRdb's copy holds only in-frame clones and misses some; the assay was immunoSEQ multiplex PCR. The table has roughly 3,000 clones, roughly 91% seen once; the top ten hold around 3.7%. Sequences were obtained from tumor tissue. This chain joins TRBV29-1 and TRBJ1-2; 7 bases are a match to TRBD1. This TCR came from an adult with diffuse large B cell lymphoma. The CDR3 DNA reads as TGCAGCGTGATATTCCGGGACAGCCATAACTATGGCTACACCTTC. It yields the protein CSVIFRDSHNYGYTF.